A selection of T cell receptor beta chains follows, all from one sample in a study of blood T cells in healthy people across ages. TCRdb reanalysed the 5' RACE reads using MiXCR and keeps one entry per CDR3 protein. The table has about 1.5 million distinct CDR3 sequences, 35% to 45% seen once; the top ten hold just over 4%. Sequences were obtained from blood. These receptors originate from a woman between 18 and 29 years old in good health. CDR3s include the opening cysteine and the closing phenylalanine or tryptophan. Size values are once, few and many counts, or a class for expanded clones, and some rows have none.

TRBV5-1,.,CASSPGGADNEQFF
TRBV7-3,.,CASSLRVQAEAFF
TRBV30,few,CAWSVMSGSYEQYF
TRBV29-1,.,CSVKEDPFLDTEAFF
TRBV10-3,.,CAISESGRLADTQYF
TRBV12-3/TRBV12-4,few,CASSLDGLTYEQYF
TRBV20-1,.,CSAPSRDQETQYF
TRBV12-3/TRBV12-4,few,CASSRQGDGNQPQHF
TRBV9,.,CASSSLGVSKNIQYF
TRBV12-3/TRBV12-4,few,CASSLNLRSYEQYF
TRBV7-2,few,CASSRRDYGYEQYF
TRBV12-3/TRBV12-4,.,CASSLGREANNEQFF
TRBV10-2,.,CASSAGTSYGYTF
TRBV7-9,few,CASSSERANTEAFF
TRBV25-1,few,CASSPRVGYGYTF
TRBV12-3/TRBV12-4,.,CASSSTPYDYGYTF
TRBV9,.,CASSVAGEILNEQFF
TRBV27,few,CASKARGGGYTF
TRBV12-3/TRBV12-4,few,CASSLQGLSAYEQYF
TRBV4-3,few,CASSQDQGGVANNEQFF
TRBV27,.,CASSPSGGYEQFF
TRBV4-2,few,CASSQEPASGDYNEQFF
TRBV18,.,CASSPRGGLEEGEQFF
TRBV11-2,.,CASSDLLSFSETQYF
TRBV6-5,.,CASSPRGYYNEQFF
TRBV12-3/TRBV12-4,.,CATIGPTGGAFF
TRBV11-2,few,CASGLAGADTQYF
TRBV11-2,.,CASSDWGNNEQFF